This T cell receptor beta chain was recorded in a study of identical twins. Whole-study results and caveats: The models systematically underestimated how much out-of-frame TCR alpha was shared in monozygotic twins.

This clonotype was recorded a few times. Its target is not known. Germline V gene sequence: CDR1 WSHSY, CDR2 SAAADI. V shed 8 bases, J shed 4 bases, and the junction held 19 bases outside the gene matches. The CDR3 contains 19 residues. With no exceptions, donors were healthy Caucasians. Using its own MiXCR run on the 5' RACE reads, TCRdb lists one record per CDR3 protein. The repertoire holds some 900,000 distinct CDR3 sequences, approximately 13% seen once, with about 1.6% in the top ten. Separately, the same data were catalogued under a study of yellow fever vaccine responses in identical twins.

Sequenced input: PBMCs. The source is a woman aged 18-30 years in good health. The V gene is TRBV10-2, the J gene TRBJ2-6, with 8 positions matching TRBD1. The CDR3 region is CASGLIGQGLPPGANVLTF. As DNA, the CDR3 is TGCGCCAGCGGGTTGATTGGACAGGGCCTACCACCCGGGGCCAACGTCCTGACTTTC.